This TCR beta chain was identified during a study of T cell repertoires in cytomegalovirus infection. A few counts support this clonotype. Its antigen is unidentified. Findings and caveats of the study: What dominated the ex vivo response were HLA-C-restricted CMV-specific TCR beta clonotypes.

The germline V gene has CDR1 DFQATT and CDR2 SNEGSKA (reference sequence). The CDR3 covers 16 residues. The V segment lost 3 bases and the J segment 5 bases; nucleotides outside the gene matches: 11. TCRdb reprocessed the reads via MiXCR and lists one record per CDR3 protein. The profile covers about 260,000 distinct CDR3 sequences, with roughly an eighth appearing a single time and roughly 8.7% taken by the ten largest. V usage is TRBV20-1 and J usage is TRBJ2-5; the match to TRBD2 covers 11 bases. The receptor was isolated from a human donor in good health (CMV status not recorded). Some clones in this sample may be carry-over from other donors' samples. Material for sequencing was PBMCs. CDR3 loop: CSASVLSGGARETQYF. In DNA form, the CDR3 reads TGCAGTGCTAGCGTCCTTAGCGGGGGGGCCCGGGAGACCCAGTACTTC.